Listed below are T cell receptor beta chains from one sample, sequenced in a study of OX40 agonist ivuxolimab in advanced cancers. Repertoires were generated with immunoSEQ multiplex PCR, while TCRdb's copy carries only in-frame clones and drops some. The sample consists of roughly 70,000 clones, roughly 85% of them appearing once. The sequencing here drew on CD4+ or CD8+ T cells sorted from blood, taken in a trial of the OX40 agonist ivuxolimab. The origin of the receptors is an adult with an advanced solid tumor such as melanoma, head and neck, liver or kidney cancer. Each CDR3 is given with its conserved first and last residue. Each record gives: clone size, V gene, CDR3 length, J gene, D gene, CDR3 DNA, CDR3 protein. The D gene is left open where the match is weak. Size values are once, few and many counts, or a class for expanded clones, and some rows have none.

>once|TRBV6-5|13|TRBJ1-2|-
TGTGCCAGCAGTTACGGGGGGGGCTATGGCTACACCTTC
CASSYGGGYGYTF
>-|TRBV30|15|TRBJ2-1|TRBD2
TGTGCCTGGAGGCTCACTAGCGGGAGTTACAATGAGCAGTTCTTC
CAWRLTSGSYNEQFF
>-|TRBV27|13|TRBJ1-5|-
TGTGCCAGCAGTTGGGGGGTCGGGCAGCCCCAGCATTTT
CASSWGVGQPQHF
>-|TRBV6-5|14|TRBJ1-1|-
TGTGCCAGCATTGACGGGACCATGAACACTGAAGCTTTCTTT
CASIDGTMNTEAFF
>few|TRBV5-1|13|TRBJ2-2|-
TGCGCCAGCAGGACGGGGGAAACCGGGGAGCTGTTTTTT
CASRTGETGELFF
>-|TRBV2|16|TRBJ2-5|TRBD2
TGTGCCAGCAGTGTCGGGCTAGCGGGGATGCAAGAGACCCAGTACTTC
CASSVGLAGMQETQYF
>-|TRBV11-2|15|TRBJ2-5|-
TGTGCCAGCAGCTCTCCTGAGCGGAGTCAAGAGACCCAGTACTTC
CASSSPERSQETQYF
>-|TRBV7-2|14|TRBJ2-1|TRBD1
TGTGCCAGCAGCGACTATAGGGGGCGAGATGAGCAGTTCTTC
CASSDYRGRDEQFF
>-|TRBV5-4|17|TRBJ2-7|TRBD2
TGTGCCACCCGCGAGGGGCTAGCGGGATCTTCATCCTACGAGCAGTACTTC
CATREGLAGSSSYEQYF
>-|TRBV6-5|16|TRBJ1-6|-
TGTGCCAGCAGTTACACGGACAGCTCCTATAATTCACCCCTCCACTTT
CASSYTDSSYNSPLHF
>-|TRBV9|15|TRBJ2-3|TRBD2
TGTGCCAGCAGCGAGGGGGGGACTAGCGAGAGTACGCAGTATTTT
CASSEGGTSESTQYF
>-|TRBV19|14|TRBJ2-7|TRBD2
TGTGCCAGTAGTGTAGCGGGAGGGTCCTACGAGCAGTACTTC
CASSVAGGSYEQYF
>-|TRBV28|14|TRBJ2-2|-
TGTGCCAGCTTAGGAGGGGGGAACACCGGGGAGCTGTTTTTT
CASLGGGNTGELFF
>-|TRBV30|16|TRBJ1-4|-
TGTGCCTGGAGTACGACAGGCCCGGCGGGTGGTGAAAAACTGTTTTTT
CAWSTTGPAGGEKLFF
>few|TRBV30|13|TRBJ1-5|-
TGTGCCTGGAGTGTGACATCGGCTCAGCCCCAGCATTTT
CAWSVTSAQPQHF
>-|TRBV18|16|TRBJ1-1|-
TGTGCCAGCTCAGCCATTCCCGGGGCGTGGGGCACTGAAGCTTTCTTT
CASSAIPGAWGTEAFF
>-|TRBV10-1|15|TRBJ1-1|-
TGCGCCAGCAGTGCTCAGAGGTTGGGGGACACTGAAGCTTTCTTT
CASSAQRLGDTEAFF
>-|TRBV28|13|TRBJ1-1|-
TGTGCCAGCAGTTTAAAGGCTAACACTGAAGCTTTCTTT
CASSLKANTEAFF
>-|TRBV6-1|16|TRBJ1-5|-
TGTGCCAGCAGTGAAGCGTGGGGGGCAATGGGACAGCCCCAGCATTTT
CASSEAWGAMGQPQHF
>-|TRBV19|13|TRBJ2-3|-
TGTGCCAGTAGTCCGAAGCCCGCAGATACGCAGTATTTT
CASSPKPADTQYF